These 4 T cell receptor beta chains share one sample of origin, sequenced in a study of T cell responses to AZD1222 COVID-19 vaccine. The assay was immunoSEQ multiplex PCR, and TCRdb's table has in-frame clones only and misses some. The data hold 120,000 to 150,000 clones, with around 88% observed a single time. The source material was peripheral blood, sampled on day 0 of AZD1222 vaccination. The source of these receptors is an adult in good health.

This chain links TRBV6-5 with TRBJ1-1; possibly TRBD1 for D (6 bases). The germline gives CDR1 MNHEY, CDR2 SVGAGI. V was pared by 6 bases and J by 0 bases, with 11 bases between. The CDR3 consists of 14 residues. CDR3 region: CASRDQGMNTEAFF. The CDR3 DNA sequence: TGTGCCAGCAGGGATCAGGGGATGAACACTGAAGCTTTCTTT.

The rearrangement links TRBV30 to TRBJ1-1, with 7 bases identical to TRBD1. J was trimmed by 10 bases and V by 0 bases; bases with no gene match: 5. CDR3 length equals 12 residues. The germline V gene has CDR1 GTSNPN and CDR2 SVGIG (reference sequence). The CDR3 loop reads CAWSVQGWGAFF. DNA for the CDR3: TGTGCCTGGAGTGTACAGGGGTGGGGAGCTTTCTTT.

The chain recombines TRBV19 with TRBJ2-4; a weak D match, TRBD1 (6 bases). The CDR3 sequence is 13 residues long. Germline CDR1 reads LNHDA; CDR2 reads SQIVND (reference sequence). Trimming removed 4 bases from V and 10 bases from J, with 14 bases in between. CDR3 residues: CASSTQGDKIQYF. The CDR3 bases are TGTGCCAGTAGTACACAGGGCGATAAGATTCAGTACTTC.

Concerning this clone itself: The junction departs from germline at one end; a sequencing error may be responsible. The chain has TRBV2 and TRBJ1-2; D is perhaps TRBD1 (6 bases). Looked up from germline, CDR1 is SNHLY and CDR2 is FYNNEI. This CDR3 spans 13 amino acids. The CDR3 is CASGEQGNYGYTF. The CDR3 coding sequence is TGTGCCAGCGGTGAACAGGGTAACTATGGCTACACCTTC.